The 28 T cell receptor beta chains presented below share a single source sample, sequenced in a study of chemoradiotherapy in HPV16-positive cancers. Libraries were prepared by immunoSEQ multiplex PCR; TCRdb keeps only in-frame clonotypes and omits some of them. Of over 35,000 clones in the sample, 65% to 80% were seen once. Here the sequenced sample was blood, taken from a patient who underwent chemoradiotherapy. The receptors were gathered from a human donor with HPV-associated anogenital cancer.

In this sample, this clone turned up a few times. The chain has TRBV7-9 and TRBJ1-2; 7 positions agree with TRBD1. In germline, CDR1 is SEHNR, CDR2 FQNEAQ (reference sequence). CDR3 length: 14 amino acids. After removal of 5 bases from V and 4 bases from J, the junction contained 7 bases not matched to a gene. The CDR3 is CASSLQGQPYGYTF. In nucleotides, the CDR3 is TGTGCCAGCAGCCTTCAGGGACAGCCCTATGGCTACACCTTC.

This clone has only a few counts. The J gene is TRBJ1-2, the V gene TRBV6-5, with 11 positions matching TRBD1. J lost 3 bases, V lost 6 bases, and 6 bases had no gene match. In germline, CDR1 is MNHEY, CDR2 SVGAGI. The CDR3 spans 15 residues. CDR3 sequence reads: CASSGQGAGDYGYTF. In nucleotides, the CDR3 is TGTGCCAGCAGCGGACAGGGGGCTGGGGACTATGGCTACACCTTC.

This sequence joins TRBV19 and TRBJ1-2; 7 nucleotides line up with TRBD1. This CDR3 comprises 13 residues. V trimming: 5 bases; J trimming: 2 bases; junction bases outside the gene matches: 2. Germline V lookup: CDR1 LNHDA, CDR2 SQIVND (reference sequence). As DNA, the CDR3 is TGTGCCAGTAGTGTGGGACAGAACTATGGCTACACCTTC. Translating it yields CASSVGQNYGYTF.

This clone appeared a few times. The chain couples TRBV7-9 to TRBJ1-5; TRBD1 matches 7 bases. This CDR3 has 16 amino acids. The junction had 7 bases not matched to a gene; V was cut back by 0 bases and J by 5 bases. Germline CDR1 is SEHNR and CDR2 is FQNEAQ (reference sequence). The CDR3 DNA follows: TGTGCCAGCAGCTTAGCGGGGGACAGTAGGTATCAGCCCCAGCATTTT. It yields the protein CASSLAGDSRYQPQHF.

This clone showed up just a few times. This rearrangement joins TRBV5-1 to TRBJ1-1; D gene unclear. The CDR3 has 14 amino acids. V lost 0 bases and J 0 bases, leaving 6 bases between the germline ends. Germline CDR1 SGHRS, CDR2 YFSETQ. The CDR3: CASSLEVMNTEAFF. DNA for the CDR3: TGCGCCAGCAGCTTGGAAGTCATGAACACTGAAGCTTTCTTT.

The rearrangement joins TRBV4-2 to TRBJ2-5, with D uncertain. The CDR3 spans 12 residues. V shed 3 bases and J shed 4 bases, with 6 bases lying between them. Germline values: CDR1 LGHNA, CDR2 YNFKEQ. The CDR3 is CASSQVRETQYF. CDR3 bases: TGTGCCAGCAGCCAGGTGAGAGAGACCCAGTACTTC.

The CDR3 spells CASSHPSGNIQYF. The CDR3 nucleotides read TGTGCCAGCAGTCACCCCTCCGGAAACATTCAGTACTTC. The chain combines TRBV28 with TRBJ2-4; D not resolved. There are 13 residues in the CDR3. CDR1 is MDHEN, CDR2 SYDVKM, per germline. Trimming took off 5 bases at V and 6 bases at J, with 11 bases between the two ends.

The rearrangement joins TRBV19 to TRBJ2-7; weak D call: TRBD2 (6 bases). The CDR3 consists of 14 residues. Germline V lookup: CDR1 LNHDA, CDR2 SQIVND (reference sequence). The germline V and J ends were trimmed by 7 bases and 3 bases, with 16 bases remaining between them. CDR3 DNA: TGTGCCAGTAAAAGGTGGTTAGCGGACTACGAGCAGTACTTC. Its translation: CASKRWLADYEQYF. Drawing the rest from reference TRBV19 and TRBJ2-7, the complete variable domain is DGGITQSPKYLFRKEGQNVTLSCEQNLNHDAMYWYRQDPGQGLRLIYYSQIVNDFQKGDIAEGYSVSREKKESFPLTVTSAQKNPTAFYLCASKRWLADYEQYFGPGTRLTVT.

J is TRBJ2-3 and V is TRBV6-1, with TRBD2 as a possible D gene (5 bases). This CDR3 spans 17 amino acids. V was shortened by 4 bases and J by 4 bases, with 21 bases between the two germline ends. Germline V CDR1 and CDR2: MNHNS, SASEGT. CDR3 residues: CASSGTGTLRAADTQYF. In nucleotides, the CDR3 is TGTGCCAGCAGTGGAACGGGAACCTTGCGGGCGGCAGATACGCAGTATTTT.

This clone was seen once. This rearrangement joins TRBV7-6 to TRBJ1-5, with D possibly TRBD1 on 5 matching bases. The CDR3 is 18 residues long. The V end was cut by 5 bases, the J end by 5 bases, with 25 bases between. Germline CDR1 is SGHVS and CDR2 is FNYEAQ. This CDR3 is CASSQPLNLGGRDQPQHF. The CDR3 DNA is TGTGCCAGCAGCCAACCGCTAAATCTCGGGGGAAGGGATCAGCCCCAGCATTTT.

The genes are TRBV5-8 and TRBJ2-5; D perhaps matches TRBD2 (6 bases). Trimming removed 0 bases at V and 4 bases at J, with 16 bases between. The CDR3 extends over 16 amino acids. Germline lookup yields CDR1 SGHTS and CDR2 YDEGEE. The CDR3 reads CASSLVAGTLRETQYF. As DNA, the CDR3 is TGTGCCAGCAGCTTGGTCGCCGGGACTCTTCGAGAGACCCAGTACTTC.

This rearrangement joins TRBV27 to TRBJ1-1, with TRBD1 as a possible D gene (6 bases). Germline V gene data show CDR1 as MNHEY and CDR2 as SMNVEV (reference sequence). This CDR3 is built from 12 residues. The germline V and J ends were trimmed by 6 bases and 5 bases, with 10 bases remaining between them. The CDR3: CASRKTGTEAFF. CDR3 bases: TGTGCCAGCAGGAAAACAGGGACTGAAGCTTTCTTT.

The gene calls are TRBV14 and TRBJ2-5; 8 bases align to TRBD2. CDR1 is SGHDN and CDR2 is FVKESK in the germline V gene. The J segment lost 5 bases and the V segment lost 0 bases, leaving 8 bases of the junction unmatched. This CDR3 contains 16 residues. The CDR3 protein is CASSQDFGLAGETQYF. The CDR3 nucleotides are TGTGCCAGCAGCCAAGATTTTGGACTAGCCGGTGAGACCCAGTACTTC.

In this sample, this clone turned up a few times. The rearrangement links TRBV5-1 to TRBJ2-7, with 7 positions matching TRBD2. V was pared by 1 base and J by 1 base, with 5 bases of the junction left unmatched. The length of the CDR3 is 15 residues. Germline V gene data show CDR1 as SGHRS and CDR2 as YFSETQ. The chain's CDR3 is CASSLYGGTSYEQYF. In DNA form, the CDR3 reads TGCGCCAGCAGCTTGTACGGGGGGACGTCCTACGAGCAGTACTTC. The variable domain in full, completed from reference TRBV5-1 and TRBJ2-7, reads KAGVTQTPRYLIKTRGQQVTLSCSPISGHRSVSWYQQTPGQGLQFLFEYFSETQRNKGNFPGRFSGRQFSNSRSEMNVSTLELGDSALYLCASSLYGGTSYEQYFGPGTRLTVT.

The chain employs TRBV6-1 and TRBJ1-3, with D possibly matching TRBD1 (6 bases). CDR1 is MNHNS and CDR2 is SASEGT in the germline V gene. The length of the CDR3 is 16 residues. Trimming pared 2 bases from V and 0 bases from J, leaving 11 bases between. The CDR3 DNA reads TGTGCCAGCAGTGAATCAGGGGCTGACTCTGGAAACACCATATATTTT. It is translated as CASSESGADSGNTIYF.

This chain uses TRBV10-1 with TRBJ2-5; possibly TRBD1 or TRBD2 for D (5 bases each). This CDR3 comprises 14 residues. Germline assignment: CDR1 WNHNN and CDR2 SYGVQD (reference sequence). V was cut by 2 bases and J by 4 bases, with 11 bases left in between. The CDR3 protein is CASSEGQRGETQYF. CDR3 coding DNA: TGCGCCAGCAGTGAGGGCCAGAGGGGAGAGACCCAGTACTTC.

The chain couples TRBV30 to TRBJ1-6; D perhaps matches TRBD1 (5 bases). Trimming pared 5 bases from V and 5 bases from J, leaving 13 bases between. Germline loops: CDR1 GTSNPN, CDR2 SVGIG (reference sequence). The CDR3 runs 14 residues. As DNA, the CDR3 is TGTGCCTGGGTGGCCCCCAGGGATAATTCACCCCTCCACTTT. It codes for CAWVAPRDNSPLHF. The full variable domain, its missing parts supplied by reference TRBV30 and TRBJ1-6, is SQTIHQWPATLVQPVGSPLSLECTVEGTSNPNLYWYRQAAGRGLQLLFYSVGIGQISSEVPQNLSASRPQDRQFILSSKKLLLSDSGFYLCAWVAPRDNSPLHFGNGTRLTVT.

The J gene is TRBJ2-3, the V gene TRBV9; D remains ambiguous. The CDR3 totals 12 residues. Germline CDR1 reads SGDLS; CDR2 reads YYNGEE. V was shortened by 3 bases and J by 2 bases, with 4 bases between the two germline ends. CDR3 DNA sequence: TGTGCCAGCAGCGCGGACACAGATACGCAGTATTTT. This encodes CASSADTDTQYF.

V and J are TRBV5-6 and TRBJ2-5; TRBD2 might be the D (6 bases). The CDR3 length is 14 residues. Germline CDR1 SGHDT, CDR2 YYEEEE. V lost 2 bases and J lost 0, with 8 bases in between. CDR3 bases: TGTGCCAGCAGCTTAGCGGGCTACCAAGAGACCCAGTACTTC. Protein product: CASSLAGYQETQYF.

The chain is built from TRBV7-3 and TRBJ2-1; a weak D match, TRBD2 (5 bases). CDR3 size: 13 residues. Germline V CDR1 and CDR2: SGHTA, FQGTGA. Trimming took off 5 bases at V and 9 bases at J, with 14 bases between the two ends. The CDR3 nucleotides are TGTGCCAGCAGCATAAGCCGGGGATTTGAGCAGTTCTTC. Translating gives CASSISRGFEQFF.

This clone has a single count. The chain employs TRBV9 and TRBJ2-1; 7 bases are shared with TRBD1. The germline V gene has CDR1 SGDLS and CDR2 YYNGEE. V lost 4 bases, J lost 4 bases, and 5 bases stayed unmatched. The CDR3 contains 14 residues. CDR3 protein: CASSLRDRYNEQFF. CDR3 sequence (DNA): TGTGCCAGCAGCCTCCGGGACAGATACAATGAGCAGTTCTTC.

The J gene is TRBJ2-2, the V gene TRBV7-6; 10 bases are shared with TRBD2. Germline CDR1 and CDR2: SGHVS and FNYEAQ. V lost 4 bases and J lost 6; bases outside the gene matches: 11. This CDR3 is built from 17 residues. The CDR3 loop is CASSSQLSGGVSGELFF. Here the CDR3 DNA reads TGTGCCAGCAGCTCGCAATTGAGCGGGGGGGTATCCGGGGAGCTGTTTTTT.

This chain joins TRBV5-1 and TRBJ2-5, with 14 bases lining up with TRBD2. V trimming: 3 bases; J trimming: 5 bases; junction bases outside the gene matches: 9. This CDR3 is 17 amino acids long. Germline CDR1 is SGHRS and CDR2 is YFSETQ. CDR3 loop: CASSWTSGGTTGETQYF. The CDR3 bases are TGCGCCAGCAGCTGGACTAGCGGGGGGACTACGGGGGAGACCCAGTACTTC.

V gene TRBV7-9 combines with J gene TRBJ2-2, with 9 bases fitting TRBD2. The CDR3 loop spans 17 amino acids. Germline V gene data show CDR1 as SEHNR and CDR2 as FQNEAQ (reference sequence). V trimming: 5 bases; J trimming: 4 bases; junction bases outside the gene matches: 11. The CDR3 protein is CASSPYSLAGGTGELFF. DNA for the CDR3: TGTGCCAGCAGCCCCTACTCACTAGCGGGTGGCACCGGGGAGCTGTTTTTT.

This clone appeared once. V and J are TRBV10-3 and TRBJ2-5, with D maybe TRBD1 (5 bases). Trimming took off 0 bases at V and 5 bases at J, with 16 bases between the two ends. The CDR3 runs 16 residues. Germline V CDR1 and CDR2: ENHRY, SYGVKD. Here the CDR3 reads CAISESILAGRETQYF. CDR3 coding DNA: TGTGCCATCAGTGAGTCGATATTGGCAGGGCGGGAGACCCAGTACTTC.

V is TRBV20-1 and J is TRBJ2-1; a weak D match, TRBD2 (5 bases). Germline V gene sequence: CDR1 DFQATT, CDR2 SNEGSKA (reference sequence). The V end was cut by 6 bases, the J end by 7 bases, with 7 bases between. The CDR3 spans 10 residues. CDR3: CSAGENEQFF. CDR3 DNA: TGCAGTGCCGGGGAGAATGAGCAGTTCTTC.

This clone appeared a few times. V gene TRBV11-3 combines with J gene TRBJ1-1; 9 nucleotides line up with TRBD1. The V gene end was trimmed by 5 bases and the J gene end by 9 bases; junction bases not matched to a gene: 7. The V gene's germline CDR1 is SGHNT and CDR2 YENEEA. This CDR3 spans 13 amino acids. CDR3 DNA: TGTGCCAGCAGCGTAGGGACAGGGTCTCAAGCTTTCTTT. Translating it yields CASSVGTGSQAFF. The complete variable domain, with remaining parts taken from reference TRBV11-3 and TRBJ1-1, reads EAGVVQSPRYKIIEKKQPVAFWCNPISGHNTLYWYLQNLGQGPELLIRYENEEAVDDSQLPKDRFSAERLKGVDSTLKIQPAELGDSAVYLCASSVGTGSQAFFGQGTRLTVV.

This CDR3 is CASSPRSFLTGELFF. In DNA form, the CDR3 reads TGTGCCAGCAGCCCTCGATCCTTCTTAACCGGGGAGCTGTTTTTT. The chain recombines TRBV9 with TRBJ2-2; no reliable D call. In germline, CDR1 is SGDLS, CDR2 YYNGEE. This CDR3 region has 15 residues. Trimming left V 4 bases short and J 5 bases short, with 15 bases between. The entire variable domain, with the rest obtained from reference TRBV9 and TRBJ2-2, is as follows: DSGVTQTPKHLITATGQRVTLRCSPRSGDLSVYWYQQSLDQGLQFLIQYYNGEERAKGNILERFSAQQFPDLHSELNLSSLELGDSALYFCASSPRSFLTGELFFGEGSRLTVL.